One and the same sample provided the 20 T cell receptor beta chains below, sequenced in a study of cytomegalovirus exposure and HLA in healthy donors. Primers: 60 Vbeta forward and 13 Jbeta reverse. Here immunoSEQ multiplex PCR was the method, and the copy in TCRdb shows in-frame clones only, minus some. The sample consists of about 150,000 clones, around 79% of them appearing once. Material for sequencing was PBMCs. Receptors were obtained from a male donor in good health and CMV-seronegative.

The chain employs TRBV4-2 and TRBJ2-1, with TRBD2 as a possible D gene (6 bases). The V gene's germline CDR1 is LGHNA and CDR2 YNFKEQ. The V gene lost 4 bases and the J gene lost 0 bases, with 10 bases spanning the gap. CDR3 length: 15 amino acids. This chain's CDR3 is CASSPQRASYNEQFF. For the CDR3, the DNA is TGTGCCAGCAGCCCCCAGCGGGCCTCCTACAATGAGCAGTTCTTC.

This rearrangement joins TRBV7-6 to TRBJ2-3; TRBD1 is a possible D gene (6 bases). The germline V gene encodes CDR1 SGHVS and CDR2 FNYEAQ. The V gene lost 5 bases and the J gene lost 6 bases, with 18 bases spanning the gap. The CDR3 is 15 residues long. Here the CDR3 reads CASSPPQGSVDTQYF. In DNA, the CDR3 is TGTGCCAGCAGCCCTCCCCAGGGGTCGGTGGATACGCAGTATTTT.

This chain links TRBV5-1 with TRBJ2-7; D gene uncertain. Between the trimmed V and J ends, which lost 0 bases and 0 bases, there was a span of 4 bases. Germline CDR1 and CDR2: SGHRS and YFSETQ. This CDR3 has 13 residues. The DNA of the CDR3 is TGCGCCAGCAGCTTGGCGGTCTCCTACGAGCAGTACTTC. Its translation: CASSLAVSYEQYF.

CDR3 amino acids: CASRRTGGVSEQFF. The DNA of the CDR3 is TGTGCCAGCAGGAGGACAGGGGGTGTCTCTGAGCAGTTCTTC. The chain is built from TRBV27 and TRBJ2-1; 10 positions agree with TRBD1. CDR3 size: 14 residues. Trimming at V came to 6 bases and at J to 9 bases, leaving 8 bases not matched to a gene. The germline CDR1 and CDR2 sequences are MNHEY and SMNVEV (reference sequence).

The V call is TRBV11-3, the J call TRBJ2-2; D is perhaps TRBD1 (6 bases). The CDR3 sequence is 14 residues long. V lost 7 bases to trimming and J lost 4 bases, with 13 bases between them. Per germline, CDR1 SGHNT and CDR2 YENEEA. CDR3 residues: CASKIGGSTGELFF. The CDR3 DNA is TGTGCCAGCAAAATAGGGGGAAGCACCGGGGAGCTGTTTTTT.

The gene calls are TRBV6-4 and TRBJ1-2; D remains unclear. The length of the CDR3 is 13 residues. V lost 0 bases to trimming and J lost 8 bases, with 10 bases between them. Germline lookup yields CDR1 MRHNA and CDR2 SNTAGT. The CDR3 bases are TGTGCCAGCAGTGACTCGAACCTTCAGGGCTACACCTTC. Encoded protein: CASSDSNLQGYTF.

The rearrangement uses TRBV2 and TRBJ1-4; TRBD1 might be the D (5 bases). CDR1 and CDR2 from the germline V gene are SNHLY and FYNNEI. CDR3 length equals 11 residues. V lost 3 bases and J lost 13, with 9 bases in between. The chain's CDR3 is CASSEGQGLFF. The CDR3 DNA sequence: TGTGCCAGCAGTGAGGGGCAGGGACTGTTTTTT. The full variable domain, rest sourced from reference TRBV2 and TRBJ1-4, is EPEVTQTPSHQVTQMGQEVILRCVPISNHLYFYWYRQILGQKVEFLVSFYNNEISEKSEIFDDQFSVERPDGSNFTLKIRSTKLEDSAMYFCASSEGQGLFFGSGTQLSVL.

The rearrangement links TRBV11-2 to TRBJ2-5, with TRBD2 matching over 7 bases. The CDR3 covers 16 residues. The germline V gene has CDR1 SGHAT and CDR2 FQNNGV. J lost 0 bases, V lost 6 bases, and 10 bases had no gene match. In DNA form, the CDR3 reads TGTGCCAGCAGGTTTCCGGGAGGTGGGGACCAAGAGACCCAGTACTTC. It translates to CASRFPGGGDQETQYF.

CDR3 bases: TGTGCCAGCAGCTTGAACAACAATGGCTACACCTTC. Protein sequence: CASSLNNNGYTF. The chain joins TRBV5-5 to TRBJ1-2, with D unclear. Germline V gene data show CDR1 as SGHKS and CDR2 as YYEKEE (reference sequence). There are 12 residues in the CDR3. V lost 1 base and J 6 bases, leaving 7 bases between the germline ends.

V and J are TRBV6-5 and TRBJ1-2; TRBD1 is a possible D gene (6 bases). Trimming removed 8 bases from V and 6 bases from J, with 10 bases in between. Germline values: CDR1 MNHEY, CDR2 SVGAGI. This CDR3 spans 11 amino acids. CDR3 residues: CASGGGDGYTF. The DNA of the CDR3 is TGTGCCAGCGGGGGGGGCGATGGCTACACCTTC.

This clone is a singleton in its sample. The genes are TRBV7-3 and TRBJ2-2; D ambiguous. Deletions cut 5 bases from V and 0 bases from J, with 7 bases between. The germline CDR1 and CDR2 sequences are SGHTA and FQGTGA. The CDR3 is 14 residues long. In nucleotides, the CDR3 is TGTGCCAGCAGCGTATCCCCGAACACCGGGGAGCTGTTTTTT. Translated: CASSVSPNTGELFF.

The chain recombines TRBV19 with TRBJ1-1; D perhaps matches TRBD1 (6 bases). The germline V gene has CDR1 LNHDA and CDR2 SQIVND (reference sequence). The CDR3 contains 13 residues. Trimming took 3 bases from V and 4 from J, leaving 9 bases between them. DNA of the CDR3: TGTGCCAGTAGTATGGTAGGGGGCACTGAAGCTTTCTTT. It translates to CASSMVGGTEAFF.

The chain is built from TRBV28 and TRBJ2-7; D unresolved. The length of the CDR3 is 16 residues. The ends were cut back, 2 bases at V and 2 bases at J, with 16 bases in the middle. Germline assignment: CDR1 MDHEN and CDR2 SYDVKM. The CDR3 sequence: CASSLPYRISPYEQYF. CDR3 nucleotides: TGTGCCAGCAGTTTACCTTACAGAATATCCCCCTACGAGCAGTACTTC.

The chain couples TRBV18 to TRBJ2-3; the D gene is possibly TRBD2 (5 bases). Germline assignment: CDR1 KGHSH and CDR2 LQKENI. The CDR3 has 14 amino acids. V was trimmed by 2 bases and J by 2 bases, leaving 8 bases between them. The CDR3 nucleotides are TGTGCCAGCTCACCAACGGGGATCACAGATACGCAGTATTTT. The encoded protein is CASSPTGITDTQYF.

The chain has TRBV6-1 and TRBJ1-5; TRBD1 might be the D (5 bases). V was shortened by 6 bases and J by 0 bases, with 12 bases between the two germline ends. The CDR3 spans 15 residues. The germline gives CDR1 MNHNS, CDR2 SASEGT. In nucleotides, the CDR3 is TGTGCCAGCAGGGTGTCAGGGTATAGCAATCAGCCCCAGCATTTT. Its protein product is CASRVSGYSNQPQHF.

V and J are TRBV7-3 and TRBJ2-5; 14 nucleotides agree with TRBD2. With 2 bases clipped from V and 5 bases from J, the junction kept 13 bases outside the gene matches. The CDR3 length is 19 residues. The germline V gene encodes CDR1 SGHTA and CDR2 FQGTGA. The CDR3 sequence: CASSLYSPGTSGSGETQYF. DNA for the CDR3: TGTGCCAGCAGCTTATATAGCCCAGGGACTAGCGGGAGTGGGGAGACCCAGTACTTC.

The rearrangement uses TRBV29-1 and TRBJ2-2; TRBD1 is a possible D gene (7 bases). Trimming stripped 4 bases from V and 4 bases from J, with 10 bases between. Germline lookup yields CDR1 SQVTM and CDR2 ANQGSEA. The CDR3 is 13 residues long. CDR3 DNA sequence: TGCAGCGTTGCAGGGGGGACCACCGGGGAGCTGTTTTTT. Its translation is CSVAGGTTGELFF.

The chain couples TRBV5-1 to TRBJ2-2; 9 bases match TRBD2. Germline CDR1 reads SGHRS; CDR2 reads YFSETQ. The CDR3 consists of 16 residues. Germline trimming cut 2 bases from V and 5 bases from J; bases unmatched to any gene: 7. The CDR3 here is CASSFRGGAETGELFF. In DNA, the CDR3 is TGCGCCAGCAGCTTTCGCGGGGGGGCCGAAACCGGGGAGCTGTTTTTT. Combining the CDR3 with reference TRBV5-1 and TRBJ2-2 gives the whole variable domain KAGVTQTPRYLIKTRGQQVTLSCSPISGHRSVSWYQQTPGQGLQFLFEYFSETQRNKGNFPGRFSGRQFSNSRSEMNVSTLELGDSALYLCASSFRGGAETGELFFGEGSRLTVL.

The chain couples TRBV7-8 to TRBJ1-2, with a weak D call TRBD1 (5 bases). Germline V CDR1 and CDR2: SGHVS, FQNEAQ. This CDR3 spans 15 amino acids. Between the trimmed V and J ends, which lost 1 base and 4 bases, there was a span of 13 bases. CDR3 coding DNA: TGTGCCAGCAGCTTAGGAGTGGCAGGGCCCTATGGCTACACCTTC. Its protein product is CASSLGVAGPYGYTF.

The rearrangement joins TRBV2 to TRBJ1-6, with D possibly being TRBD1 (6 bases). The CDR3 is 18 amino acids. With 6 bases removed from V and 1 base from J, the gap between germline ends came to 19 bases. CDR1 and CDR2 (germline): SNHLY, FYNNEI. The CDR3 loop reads CASREKTGLGSYNSPLHF. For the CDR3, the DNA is TGTGCCAGCAGGGAGAAGACAGGTTTAGGGTCCTATAATTCACCCCTCCACTTT.